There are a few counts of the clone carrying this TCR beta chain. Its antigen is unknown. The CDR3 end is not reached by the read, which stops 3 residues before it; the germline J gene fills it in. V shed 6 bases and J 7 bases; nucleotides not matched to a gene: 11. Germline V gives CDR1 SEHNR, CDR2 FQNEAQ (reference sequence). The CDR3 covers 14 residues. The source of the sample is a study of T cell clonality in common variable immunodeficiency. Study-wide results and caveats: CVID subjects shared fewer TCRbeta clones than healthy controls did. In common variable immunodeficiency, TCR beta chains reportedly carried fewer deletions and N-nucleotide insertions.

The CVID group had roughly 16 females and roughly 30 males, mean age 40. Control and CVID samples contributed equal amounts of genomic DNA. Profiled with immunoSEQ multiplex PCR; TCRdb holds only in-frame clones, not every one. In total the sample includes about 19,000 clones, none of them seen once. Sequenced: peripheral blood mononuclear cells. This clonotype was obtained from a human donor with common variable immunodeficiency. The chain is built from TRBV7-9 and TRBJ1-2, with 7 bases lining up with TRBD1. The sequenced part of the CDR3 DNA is TGTGCCAGCAGTCCCGACAGGGCTTCTGCTGGC. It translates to CASSPDRASAG. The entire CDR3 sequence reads CASSPDRASAGYTF.